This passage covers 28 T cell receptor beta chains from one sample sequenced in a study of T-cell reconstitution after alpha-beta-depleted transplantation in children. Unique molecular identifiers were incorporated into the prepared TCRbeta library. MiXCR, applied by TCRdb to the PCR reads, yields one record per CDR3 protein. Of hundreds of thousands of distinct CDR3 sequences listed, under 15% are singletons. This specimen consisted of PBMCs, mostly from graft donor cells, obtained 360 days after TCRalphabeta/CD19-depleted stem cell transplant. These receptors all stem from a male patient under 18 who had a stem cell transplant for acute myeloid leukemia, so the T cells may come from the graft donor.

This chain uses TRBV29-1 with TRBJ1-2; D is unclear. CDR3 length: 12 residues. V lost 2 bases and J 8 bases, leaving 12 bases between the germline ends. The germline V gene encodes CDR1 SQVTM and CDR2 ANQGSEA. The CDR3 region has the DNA TGCAGCGTTGAAAGGATCCTCCAGGGCTACACCTTC. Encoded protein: CSVERILQGYTF.

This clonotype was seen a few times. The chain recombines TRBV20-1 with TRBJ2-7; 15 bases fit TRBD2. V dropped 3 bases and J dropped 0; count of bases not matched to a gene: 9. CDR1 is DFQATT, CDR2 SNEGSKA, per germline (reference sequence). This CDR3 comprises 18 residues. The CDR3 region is CSASLGGLAGGPSYEQYF. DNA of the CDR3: TGCAGTGCTAGCTTGGGGGGACTAGCGGGAGGCCCCTCCTACGAGCAGTACTTC.

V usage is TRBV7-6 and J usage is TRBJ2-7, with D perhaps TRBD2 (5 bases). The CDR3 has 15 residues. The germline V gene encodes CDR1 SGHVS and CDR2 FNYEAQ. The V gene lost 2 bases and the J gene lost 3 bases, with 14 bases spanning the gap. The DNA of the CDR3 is TGTGCCAGCAGCTTATACCCTAACGGGAACTACGAGCAGTACTTC. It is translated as CASSLYPNGNYEQYF.

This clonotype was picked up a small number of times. The DNA of the CDR3 is TGTGCCAGCAGTGATAGCCCTCCGCGCCCGGGGACCCAGTACTTC. It encodes CASSDSPPRPGTQYF. This chain links TRBV25-1 with TRBJ2-5; no reliable D call. Germline V gives CDR1 MGHDK, CDR2 SYGVNS. The CDR3 has 15 residues. With 3 bases removed from V and 7 bases from J, the gap between germline ends came to 18 bases. The full variable domain, completed using reference TRBV25-1 and TRBJ2-5, is EADIYQTPRYLVIGTGKKITLECSQTMGHDKMYWYQQDPGMELHLIHYSYGVNSTEKGDLSSESTVSRIRTEHFPLTLESARPSHTSQYLCASSDSPPRPGTQYFGPGTRLLVL.

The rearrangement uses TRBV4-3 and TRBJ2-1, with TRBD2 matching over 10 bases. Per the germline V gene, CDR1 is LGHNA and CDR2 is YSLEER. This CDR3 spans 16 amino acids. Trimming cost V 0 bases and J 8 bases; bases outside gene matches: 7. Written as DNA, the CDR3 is TGCGCCAGCAGCCAAGAACCAGCGGGAGGGCCCGATGAGCAGTTCTTC. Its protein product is CASSQEPAGGPDEQFF.

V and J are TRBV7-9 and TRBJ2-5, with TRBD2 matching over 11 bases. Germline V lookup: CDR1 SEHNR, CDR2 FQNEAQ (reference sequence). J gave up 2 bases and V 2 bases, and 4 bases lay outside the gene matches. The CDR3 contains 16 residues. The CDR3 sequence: CASSLPGTSGQETQYF. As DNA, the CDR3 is TGTGCCAGCAGCTTACCCGGGACTAGCGGTCAAGAGACCCAGTACTTC.

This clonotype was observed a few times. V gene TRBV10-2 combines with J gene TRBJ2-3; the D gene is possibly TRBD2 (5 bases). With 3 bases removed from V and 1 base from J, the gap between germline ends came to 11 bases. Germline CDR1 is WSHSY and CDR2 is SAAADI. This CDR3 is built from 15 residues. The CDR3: CASSDRGGGTDTQYF. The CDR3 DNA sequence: TGCGCCAGCAGTGATCGGGGTGGTGGCACAGATACGCAGTATTTT.

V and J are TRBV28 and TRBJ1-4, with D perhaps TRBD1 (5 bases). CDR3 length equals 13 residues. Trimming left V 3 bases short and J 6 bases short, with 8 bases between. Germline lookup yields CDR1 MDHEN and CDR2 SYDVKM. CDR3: CASSLGGYEKLFF. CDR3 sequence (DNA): TGTGCCAGCAGTTTGGGGGGATATGAAAAACTGTTTTTT.

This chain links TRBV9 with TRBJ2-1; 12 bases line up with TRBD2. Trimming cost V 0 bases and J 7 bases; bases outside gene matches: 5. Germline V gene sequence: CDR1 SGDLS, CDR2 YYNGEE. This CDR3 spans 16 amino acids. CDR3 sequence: CASSVARLAGENEQFF. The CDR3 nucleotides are TGTGCCAGCAGCGTAGCTCGACTAGCGGGAGAGAATGAGCAGTTCTTC.

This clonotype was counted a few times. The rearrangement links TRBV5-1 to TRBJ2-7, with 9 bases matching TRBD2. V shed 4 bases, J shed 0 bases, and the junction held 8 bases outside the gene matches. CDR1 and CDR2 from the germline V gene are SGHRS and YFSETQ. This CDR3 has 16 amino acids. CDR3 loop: CASSPRVAGVSYEQYF. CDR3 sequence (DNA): TGCGCCAGCAGCCCCCGTGTAGCGGGAGTCTCCTACGAGCAGTACTTC.

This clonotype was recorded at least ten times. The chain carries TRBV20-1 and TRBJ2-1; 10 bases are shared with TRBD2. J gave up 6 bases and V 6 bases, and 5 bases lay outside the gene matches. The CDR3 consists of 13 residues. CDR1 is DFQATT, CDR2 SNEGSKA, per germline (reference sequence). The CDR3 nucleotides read TGCAGTGCCAGCGGGAGGGTTCCCAATGAGCAGTTCTTC. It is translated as CSASGRVPNEQFF.

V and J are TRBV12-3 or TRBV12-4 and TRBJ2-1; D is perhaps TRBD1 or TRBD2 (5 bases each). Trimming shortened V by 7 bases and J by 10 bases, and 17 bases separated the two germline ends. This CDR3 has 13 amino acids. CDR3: CASTWGRRREQFF. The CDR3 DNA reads TGTGCCAGCACTTGGGGACGGCGGAGGGAGCAGTTCTTC.

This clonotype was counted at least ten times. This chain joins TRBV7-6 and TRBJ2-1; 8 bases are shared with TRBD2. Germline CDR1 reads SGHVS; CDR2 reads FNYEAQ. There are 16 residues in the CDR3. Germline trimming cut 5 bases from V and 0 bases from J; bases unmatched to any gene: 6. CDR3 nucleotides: TGTGCCAGCAGCCCCTTAGCGGGGAGCTCCTACAATGAGCAGTTCTTC. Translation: CASSPLAGSSYNEQFF.

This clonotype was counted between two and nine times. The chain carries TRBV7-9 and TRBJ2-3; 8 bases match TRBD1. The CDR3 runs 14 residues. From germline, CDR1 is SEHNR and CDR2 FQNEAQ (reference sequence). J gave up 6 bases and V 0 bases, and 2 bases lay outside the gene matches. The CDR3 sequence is CASSLATGVDTQYF. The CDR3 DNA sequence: TGTGCCAGCAGCTTAGCGACAGGGGTTGATACGCAGTATTTT. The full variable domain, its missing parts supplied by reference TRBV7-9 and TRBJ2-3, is DTGVSQNPRHKITKRGQNVTFRCDPISEHNRLYWYRQTLGQGPEFLTYFQNEAQLEKSRLLSDRFSAERPKGSFSTLEIQRTEQGDSAMYLCASSLATGVDTQYFGPGTRLTVL.

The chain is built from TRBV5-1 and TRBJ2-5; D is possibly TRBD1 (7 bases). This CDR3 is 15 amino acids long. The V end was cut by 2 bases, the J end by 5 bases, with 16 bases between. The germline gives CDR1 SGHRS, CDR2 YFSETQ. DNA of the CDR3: TGCGCCAGCAGCTTCGAGGAGGGGGCGCAGGAGACCCAGTACTTC. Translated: CASSFEEGAQETQYF. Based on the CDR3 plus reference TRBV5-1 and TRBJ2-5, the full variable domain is KAGVTQTPRYLIKTRGQQVTLSCSPISGHRSVSWYQQTPGQGLQFLFEYFSETQRNKGNFPGRFSGRQFSNSRSEMNVSTLELGDSALYLCASSFEEGAQETQYFGPGTRLLVL.

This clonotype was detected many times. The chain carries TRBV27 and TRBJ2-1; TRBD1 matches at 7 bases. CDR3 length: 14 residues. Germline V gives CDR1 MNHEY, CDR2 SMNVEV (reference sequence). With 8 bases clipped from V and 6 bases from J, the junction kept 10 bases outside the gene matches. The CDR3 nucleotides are TGTGCCAGCGAGAGGGGGCAGGGGATCAATGAGCAGTTCTTC. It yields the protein CASERGQGINEQFF.

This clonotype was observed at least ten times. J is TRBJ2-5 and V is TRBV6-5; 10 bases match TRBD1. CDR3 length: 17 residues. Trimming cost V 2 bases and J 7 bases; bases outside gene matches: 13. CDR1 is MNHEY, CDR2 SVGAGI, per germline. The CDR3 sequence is CASSYDLGQGTRRTQYF. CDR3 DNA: TGTGCCAGCAGTTACGATCTGGGACAGGGGACCCGGAGGACCCAGTACTTC.

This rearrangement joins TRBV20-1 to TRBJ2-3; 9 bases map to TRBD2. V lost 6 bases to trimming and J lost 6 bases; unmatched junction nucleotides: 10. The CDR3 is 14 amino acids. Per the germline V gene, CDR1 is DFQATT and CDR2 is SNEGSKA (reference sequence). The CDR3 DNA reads TGCAGTGCAGGACTAGCGACGTTGGCGGATACGCAGTATTTT. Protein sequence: CSAGLATLADTQYF.

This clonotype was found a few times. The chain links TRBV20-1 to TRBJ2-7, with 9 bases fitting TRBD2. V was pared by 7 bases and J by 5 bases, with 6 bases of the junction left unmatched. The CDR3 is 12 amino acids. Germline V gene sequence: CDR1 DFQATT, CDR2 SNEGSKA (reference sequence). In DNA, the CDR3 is TGCAGTGGGGCTAGCGGGAATGACGAGCAGTACTTC. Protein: CSGASGNDEQYF.

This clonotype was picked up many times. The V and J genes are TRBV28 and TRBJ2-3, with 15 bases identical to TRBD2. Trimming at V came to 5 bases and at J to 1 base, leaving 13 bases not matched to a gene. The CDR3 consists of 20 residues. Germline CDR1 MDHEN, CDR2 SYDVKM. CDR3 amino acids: CASSLGTSGRSPPRTDTQYF. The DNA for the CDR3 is TGTGCCAGCAGTCTGGGGACTAGCGGGAGGTCTCCTCCACGCACAGATACGCAGTATTTT.

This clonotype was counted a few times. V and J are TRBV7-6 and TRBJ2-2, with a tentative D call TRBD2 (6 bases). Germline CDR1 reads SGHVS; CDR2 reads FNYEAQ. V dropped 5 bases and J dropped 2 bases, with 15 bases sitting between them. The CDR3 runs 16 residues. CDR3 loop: CASSLLAGSNTGELFF. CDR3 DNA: TGTGCCAGCAGCCTCCTGGCGGGGTCTAACACCGGGGAGCTGTTTTTT.

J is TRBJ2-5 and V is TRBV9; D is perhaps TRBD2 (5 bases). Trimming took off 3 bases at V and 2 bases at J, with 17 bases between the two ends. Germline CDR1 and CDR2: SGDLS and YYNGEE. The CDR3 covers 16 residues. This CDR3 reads CASSAGGLALQETQYF. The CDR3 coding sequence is TGTGCCAGCAGCGCCGGTGGGCTAGCCCTTCAAGAGACCCAGTACTTC.

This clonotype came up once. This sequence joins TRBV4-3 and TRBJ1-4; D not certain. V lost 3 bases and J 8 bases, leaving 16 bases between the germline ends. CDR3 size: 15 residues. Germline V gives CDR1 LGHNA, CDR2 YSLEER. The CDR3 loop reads CASSQEEQWEEKLFF. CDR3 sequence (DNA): TGCGCCAGCAGCCAGGAAGAACAATGGGAGGAAAAACTGTTTTTT.

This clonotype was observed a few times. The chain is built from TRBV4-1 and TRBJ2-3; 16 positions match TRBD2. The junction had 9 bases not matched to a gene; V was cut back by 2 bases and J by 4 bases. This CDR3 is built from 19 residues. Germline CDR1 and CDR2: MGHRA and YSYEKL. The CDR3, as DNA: TGCGCCAGCAGCCAAACCTTACCGGGACTAGCGGGAGGGCCAGATACGCAGTATTTT. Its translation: CASSQTLPGLAGGPDTQYF.

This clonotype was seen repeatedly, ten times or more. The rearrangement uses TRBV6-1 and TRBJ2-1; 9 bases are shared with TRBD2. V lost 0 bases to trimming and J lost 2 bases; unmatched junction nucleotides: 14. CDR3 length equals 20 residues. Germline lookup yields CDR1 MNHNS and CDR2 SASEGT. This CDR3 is CASSEAWGLAASPAYNEQFF. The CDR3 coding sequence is TGTGCCAGCAGTGAAGCGTGGGGACTAGCAGCTTCTCCGGCCTACAATGAGCAGTTCTTC.

The CDR3 sequence: CATSRVTGPSTDTQYF. The CDR3 DNA sequence: TGTGCCACCAGCAGAGTTACAGGCCCGAGCACAGATACGCAGTATTTT. V and J are TRBV15 and TRBJ2-3; TRBD1 might be the D (5 bases). This CDR3 contains 16 residues. Between the trimmed V and J ends, which lost 1 base and 0 bases, there was a span of 11 bases. Germline values: CDR1 LNHNV, CDR2 YYDKDF (reference sequence).

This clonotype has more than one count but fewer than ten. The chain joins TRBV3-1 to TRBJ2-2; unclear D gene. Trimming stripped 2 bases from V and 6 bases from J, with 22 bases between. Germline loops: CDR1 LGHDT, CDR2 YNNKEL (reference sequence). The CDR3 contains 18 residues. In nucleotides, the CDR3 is TGTGCCAGCAGCCAACCGAGTTCGAGTTTAACCGGCGCCGGGGAGCTGTTTTTT. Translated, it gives CASSQPSSSLTGAGELFF.

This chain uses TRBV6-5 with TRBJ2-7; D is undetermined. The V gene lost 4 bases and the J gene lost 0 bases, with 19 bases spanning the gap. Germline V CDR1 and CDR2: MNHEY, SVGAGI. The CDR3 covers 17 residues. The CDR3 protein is CASSLGIGRRTSYEQYF. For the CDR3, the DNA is TGTGCCAGCAGTTTGGGGATTGGACGACGTACCTCCTACGAGCAGTACTTC.